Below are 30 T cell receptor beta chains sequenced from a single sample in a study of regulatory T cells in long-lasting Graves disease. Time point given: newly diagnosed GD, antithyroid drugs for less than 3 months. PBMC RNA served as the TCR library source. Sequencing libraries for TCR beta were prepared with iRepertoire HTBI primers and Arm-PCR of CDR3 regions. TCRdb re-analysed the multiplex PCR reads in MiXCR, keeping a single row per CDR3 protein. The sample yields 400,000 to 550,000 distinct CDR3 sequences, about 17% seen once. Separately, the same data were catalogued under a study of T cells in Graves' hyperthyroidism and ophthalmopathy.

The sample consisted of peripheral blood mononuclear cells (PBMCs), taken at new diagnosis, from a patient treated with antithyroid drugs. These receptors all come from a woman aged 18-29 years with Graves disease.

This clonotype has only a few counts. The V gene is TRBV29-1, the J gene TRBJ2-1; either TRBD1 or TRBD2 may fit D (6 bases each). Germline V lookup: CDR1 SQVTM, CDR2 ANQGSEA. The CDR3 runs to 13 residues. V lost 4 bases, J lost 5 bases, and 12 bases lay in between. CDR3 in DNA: TGCAGCGTTGCCAGGGGACTCCACAATGAGCAGTTCTTC. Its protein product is CSVARGLHNEQFF.

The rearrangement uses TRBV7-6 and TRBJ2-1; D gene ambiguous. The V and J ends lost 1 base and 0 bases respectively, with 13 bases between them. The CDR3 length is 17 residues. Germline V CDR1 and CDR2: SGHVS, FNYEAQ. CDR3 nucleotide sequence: TGTGCCAGCAGCTTAGGTTTTTCGACTTCCTCCTACAATGAGCAGTTCTTC. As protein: CASSLGFSTSSYNEQFF.

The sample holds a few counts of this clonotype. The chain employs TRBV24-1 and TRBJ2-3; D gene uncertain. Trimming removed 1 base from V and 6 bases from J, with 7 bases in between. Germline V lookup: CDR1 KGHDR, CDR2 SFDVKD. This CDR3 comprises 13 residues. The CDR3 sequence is CATSDFYGDTQYF. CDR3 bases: TGTGCCACCAGTGATTTTTATGGTGATACGCAGTATTTT.

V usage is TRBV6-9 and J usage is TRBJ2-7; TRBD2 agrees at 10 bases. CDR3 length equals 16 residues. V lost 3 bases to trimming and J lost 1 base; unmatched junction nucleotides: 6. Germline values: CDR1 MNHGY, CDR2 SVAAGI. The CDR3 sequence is CASSYPLAGDSYEQYF. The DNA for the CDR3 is TGTGCCAGCAGTTACCCGCTAGCGGGAGATTCCTACGAGCAGTACTTC.

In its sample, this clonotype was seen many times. The CDR3 DNA is TGCGCCAGCAGCCCCCGACAGGGCGGGGAGGCTTTCTTT. Protein: CASSPRQGGEAFF. J is TRBJ1-1 and V is TRBV5-1, with TRBD1 matching over 7 bases. Looked up from germline, CDR1 is SGHRS and CDR2 is YFSETQ. The CDR3 consists of 13 residues. The V and J ends lost 4 bases and 11 bases, in that order; junction bases with no gene match: 11. The full variable domain, completed using reference TRBV5-1 and TRBJ1-1, is KAGVTQTPRYLIKTRGQQVTLSCSPISGHRSVSWYQQTPGQGLQFLFEYFSETQRNKGNFPGRFSGRQFSNSRSEMNVSTLELGDSALYLCASSPRQGGEAFFGQGTRLTVV.

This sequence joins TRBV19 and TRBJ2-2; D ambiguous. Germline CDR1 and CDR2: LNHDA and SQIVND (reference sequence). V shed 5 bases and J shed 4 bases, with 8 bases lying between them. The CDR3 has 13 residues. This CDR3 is CASSPRSTGELFF. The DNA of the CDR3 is TGTGCCAGTAGTCCACGGTCCACCGGGGAGCTGTTTTTT. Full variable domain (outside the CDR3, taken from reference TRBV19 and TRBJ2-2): DGGITQSPKYLFRKEGQNVTLSCEQNLNHDAMYWYRQDPGQGLRLIYYSQIVNDFQKGDIAEGYSVSREKKESFPLTVTSAQKNPTAFYLCASSPRSTGELFFGEGSRLTVL.

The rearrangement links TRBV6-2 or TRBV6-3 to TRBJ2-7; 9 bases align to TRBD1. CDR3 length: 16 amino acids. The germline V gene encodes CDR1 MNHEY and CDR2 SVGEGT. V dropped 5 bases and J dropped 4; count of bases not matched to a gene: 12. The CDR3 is CASSDPQTGGKYEQYF. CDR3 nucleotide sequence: TGTGCCAGCAGTGACCCCCAAACAGGGGGCAAATACGAGCAGTACTTC.

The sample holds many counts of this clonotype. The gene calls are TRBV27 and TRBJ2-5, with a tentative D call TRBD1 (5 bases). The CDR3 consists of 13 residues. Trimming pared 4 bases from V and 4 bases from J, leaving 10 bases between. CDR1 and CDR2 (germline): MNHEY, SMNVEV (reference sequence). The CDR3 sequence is CASSSEGAETQYF. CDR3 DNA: TGTGCCAGCAGTTCCGAAGGGGCAGAGACCCAGTACTTC.

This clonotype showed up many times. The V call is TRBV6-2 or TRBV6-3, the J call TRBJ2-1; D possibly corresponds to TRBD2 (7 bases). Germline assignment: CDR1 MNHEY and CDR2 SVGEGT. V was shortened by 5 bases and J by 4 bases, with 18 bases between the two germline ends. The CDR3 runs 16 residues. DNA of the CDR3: TGTGCCAGCAGTCAGGGGATAGAGCGGGGTTACAATGAGCAGTTCTTC. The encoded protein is CASSQGIERGYNEQFF.

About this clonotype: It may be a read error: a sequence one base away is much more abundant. CDR3 bases: TGTGCCAGCAGTTTAGCGGGAGGGAGCGCCGGGGAGCTGTTTTTT. This translates into CASSLAGGSAGELFF. The V call is TRBV12-3 or TRBV12-4, the J call TRBJ2-2, with 7 nucleotides matching TRBD2. V was pared by 0 bases and J by 6 bases, with 4 bases of the junction left unmatched. The CDR3 runs to 15 residues.

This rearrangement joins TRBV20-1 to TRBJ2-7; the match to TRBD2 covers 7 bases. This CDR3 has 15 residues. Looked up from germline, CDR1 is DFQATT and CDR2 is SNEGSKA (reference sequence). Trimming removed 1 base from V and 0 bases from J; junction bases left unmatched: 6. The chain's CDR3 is CSARVLGGGSYEQYF. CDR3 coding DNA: TGCAGTGCTAGAGTGCTTGGCGGGGGCTCCTACGAGCAGTACTTC.

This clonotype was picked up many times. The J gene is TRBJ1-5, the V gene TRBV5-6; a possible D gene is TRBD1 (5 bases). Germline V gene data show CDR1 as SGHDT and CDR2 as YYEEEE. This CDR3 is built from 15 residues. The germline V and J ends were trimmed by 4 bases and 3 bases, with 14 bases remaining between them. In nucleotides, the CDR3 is TGTGCCAGCAGCATGGGTGGCAGGGTCAATCAGCCCCAGCATTTT. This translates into CASSMGGRVNQPQHF.

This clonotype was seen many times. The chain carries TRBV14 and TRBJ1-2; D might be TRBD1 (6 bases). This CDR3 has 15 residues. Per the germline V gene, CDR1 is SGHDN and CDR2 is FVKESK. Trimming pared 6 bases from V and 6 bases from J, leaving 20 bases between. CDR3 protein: CASSRGGIVINGYTF. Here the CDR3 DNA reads TGTGCCAGCAGTCGAGGGGGGATCGTTATTAATGGCTACACCTTC.

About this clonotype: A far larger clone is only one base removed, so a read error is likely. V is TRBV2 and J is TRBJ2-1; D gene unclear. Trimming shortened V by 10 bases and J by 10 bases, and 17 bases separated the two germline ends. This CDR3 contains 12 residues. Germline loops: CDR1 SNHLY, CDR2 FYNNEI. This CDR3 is CATGRISYEQFF. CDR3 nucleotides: TGTGCCACCGGACGGATCTCCTACGAGCAGTTCTTC.

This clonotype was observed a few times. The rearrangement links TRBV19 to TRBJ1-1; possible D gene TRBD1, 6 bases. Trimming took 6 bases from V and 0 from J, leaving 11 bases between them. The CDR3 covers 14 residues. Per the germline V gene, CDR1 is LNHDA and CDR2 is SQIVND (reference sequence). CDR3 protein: CASRQTGMNTEAFF. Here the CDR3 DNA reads TGTGCCAGTAGGCAGACAGGTATGAACACTGAAGCTTTCTTT.

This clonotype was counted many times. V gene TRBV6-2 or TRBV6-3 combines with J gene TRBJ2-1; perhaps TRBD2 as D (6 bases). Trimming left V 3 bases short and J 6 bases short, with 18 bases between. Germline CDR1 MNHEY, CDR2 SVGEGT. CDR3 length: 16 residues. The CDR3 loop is CASSYYGGESINEQFF. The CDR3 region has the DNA TGTGCCAGCAGTTATTACGGGGGAGAATCAATCAATGAGCAGTTCTTC.

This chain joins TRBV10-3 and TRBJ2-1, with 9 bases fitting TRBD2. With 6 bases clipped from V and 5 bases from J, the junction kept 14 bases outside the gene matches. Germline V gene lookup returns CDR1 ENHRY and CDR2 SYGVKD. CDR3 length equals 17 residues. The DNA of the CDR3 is TGTGCCATCAGAACCGGGACTAGCCTGTATGCCGACAATGAGCAGTTCTTC. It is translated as CAIRTGTSLYADNEQFF.

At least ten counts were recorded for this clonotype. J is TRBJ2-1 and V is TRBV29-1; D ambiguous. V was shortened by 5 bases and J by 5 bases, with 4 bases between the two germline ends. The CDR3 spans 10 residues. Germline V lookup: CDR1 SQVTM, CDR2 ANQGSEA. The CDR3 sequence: CSVRNNEQFF. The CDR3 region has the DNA TGCAGCGTTCGTAACAATGAGCAGTTCTTC.

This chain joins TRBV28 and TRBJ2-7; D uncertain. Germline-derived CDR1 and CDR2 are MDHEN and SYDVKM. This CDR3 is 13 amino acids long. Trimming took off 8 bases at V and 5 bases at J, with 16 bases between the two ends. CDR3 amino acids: CASRLENYHEQYF. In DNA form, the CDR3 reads TGTGCCAGCCGACTCGAGAACTACCACGAGCAGTACTTC.

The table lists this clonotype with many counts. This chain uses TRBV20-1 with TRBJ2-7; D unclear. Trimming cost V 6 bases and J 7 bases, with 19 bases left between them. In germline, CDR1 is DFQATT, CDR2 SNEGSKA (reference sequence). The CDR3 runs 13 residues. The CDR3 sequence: CSATGPSQMEQYF. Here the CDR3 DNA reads TGCAGTGCAACGGGCCCCTCTCAGATGGAGCAGTACTTC.

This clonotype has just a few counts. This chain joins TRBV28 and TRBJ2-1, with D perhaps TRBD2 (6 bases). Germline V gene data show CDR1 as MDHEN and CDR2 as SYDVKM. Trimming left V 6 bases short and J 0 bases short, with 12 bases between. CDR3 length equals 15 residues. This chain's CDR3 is CASSRTTSSYNEQFF. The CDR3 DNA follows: TGTGCCAGCAGCCGGACTACAAGCTCCTACAATGAGCAGTTCTTC.

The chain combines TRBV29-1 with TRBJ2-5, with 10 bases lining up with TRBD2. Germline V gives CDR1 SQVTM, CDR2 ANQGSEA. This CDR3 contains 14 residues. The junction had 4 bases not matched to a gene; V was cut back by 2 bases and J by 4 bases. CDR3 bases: TGCAGCGTTGAAAGCGGGAGGGTGGGAGAGACCCAGTACTTC. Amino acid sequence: CSVESGRVGETQYF.

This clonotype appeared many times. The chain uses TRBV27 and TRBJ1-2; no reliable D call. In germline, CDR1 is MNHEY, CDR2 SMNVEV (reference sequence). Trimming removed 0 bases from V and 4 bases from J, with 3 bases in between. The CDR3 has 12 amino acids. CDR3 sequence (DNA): TGTGCCAGCAGTTTATCTGGCTATGGCTACACCTTC. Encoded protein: CASSLSGYGYTF.

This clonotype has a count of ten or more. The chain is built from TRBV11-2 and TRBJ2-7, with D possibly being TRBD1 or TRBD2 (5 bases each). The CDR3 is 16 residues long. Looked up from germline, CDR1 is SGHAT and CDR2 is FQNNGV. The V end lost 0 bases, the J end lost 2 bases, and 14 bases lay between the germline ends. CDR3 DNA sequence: TGTGCCAGCAGCTTAGATTCAGGGCAGACTACCTACGAGCAGTACTTC. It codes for CASSLDSGQTTYEQYF.

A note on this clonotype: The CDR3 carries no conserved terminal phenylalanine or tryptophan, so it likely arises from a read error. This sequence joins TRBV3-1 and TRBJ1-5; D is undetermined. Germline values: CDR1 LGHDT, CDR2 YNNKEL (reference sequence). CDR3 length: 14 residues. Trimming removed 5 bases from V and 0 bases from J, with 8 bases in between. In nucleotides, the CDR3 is TGTGCCAGCAGCTTGTACAGTAGCAATCAGCCCCAGCATCTT. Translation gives CASSLYSSNQPQHL.

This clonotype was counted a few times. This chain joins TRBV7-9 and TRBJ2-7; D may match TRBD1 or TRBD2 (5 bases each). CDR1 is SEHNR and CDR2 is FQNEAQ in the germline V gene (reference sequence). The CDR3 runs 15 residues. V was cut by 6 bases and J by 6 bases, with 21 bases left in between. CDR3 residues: CASRPNGAVPREQYF. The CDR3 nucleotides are TGTGCCAGCAGGCCAAACGGGGCAGTCCCTCGCGAGCAGTACTTC.

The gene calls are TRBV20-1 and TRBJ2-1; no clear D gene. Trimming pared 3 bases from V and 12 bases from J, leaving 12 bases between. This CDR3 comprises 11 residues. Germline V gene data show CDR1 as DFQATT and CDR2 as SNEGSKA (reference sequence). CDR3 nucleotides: TGCAGTGCTAGCCCCCCCTATGGGCAGTTCTTC. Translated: CSASPPYGQFF.

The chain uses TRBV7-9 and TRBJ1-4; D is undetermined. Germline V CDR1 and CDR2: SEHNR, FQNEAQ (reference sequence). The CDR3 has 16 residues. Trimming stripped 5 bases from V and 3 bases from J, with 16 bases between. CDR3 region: CASSPGVVGANEKLFF. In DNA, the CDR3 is TGTGCCAGCAGCCCCGGGGTAGTTGGCGCTAATGAAAAACTGTTTTTT.

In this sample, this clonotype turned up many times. CDR3 sequence: CASGGELAPGLGYNEQFF. Written as DNA, the CDR3 is TGTGCCAGCGGCGGGGAGTTGGCTCCGGGACTGGGATACAATGAGCAGTTCTTC. This sequence joins TRBV27 and TRBJ2-1, with D tentatively TRBD2 (6 bases). The V gene's germline CDR1 is MNHEY and CDR2 SMNVEV (reference sequence). Trimming shortened V by 8 bases and J by 4 bases, and 27 bases separated the two germline ends. The CDR3 consists of 18 residues.

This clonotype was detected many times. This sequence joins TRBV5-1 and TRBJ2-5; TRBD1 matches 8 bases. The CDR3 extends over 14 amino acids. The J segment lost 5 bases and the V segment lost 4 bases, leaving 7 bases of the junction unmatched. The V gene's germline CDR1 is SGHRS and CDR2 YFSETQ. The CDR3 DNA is TGCGCCAGCAGCCACGGACAGGGTGGGGAGACCCAGTACTTC. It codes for CASSHGQGGETQYF.